The clone carrying this T cell receptor (beta chain) has a count of ten or more. This entry belongs to a study of read filtering for tumor transcriptome and immune sequencing. Study context: Among patients, some 17 were male and some 15 female, aged about 47 to 80 (mean roughly 63). TCR-mapped reads were about 3.5 to 10.27 million with IR-seq versus roughly 80 to 1,300 with RNA-seq. After DNase treatment, RNA was made into whole-transcriptome libraries.

The library was built from around 0.4 ug RNA with molecular barcoded adaptors for alpha/delta and beta/gamma chains. MiXCR was run by TCRdb on the reads, yielding one entry per CDR3 protein. Here the sample spans tens of thousands of distinct CDR3 sequences, 20% to 25% being singletons. The V gene's germline CDR1 is SEHNR and CDR2 FQNEAQ (reference sequence). The ends were cut back, 5 bases at V and 3 bases at J, with 13 bases in the middle. This CDR3 contains 14 residues. Sequencing used a population of CD138-negative cells sorted from bone marrow. The rearrangement links TRBV7-9 to TRBJ2-5, with D possibly matching TRBD2 (6 bases). The TCR originated in a donor aged 40 or older with multiple myeloma. In DNA form, the CDR3 reads TGTGCCAGCAGCATCGGGACTCGTAAAGAGACCCAGTACTTC. This sequence encodes CASSIGTRKETQYF.